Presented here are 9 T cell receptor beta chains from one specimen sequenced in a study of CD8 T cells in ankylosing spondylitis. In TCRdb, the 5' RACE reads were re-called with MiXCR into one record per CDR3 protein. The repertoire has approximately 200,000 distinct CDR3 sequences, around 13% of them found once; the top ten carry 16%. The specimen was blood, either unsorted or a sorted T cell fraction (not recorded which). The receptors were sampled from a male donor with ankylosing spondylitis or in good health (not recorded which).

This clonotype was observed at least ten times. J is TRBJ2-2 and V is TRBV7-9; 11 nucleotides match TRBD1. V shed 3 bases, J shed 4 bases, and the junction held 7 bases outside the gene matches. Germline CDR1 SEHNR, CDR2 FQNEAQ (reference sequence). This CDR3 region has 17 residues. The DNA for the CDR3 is TGTGCCAGCAGCTTCCCTGCCGGGACAGGGGGCACCGGGGAGCTGTTTTTT. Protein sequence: CASSFPAGTGGTGELFF.

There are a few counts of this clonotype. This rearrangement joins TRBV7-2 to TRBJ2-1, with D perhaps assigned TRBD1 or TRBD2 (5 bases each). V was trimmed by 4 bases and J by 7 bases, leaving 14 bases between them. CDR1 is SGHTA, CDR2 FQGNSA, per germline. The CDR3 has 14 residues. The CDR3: CASSSRGQGNEQFF. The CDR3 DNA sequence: TGTGCCAGCAGCTCGAGGGGCCAAGGGAATGAGCAGTTCTTC.

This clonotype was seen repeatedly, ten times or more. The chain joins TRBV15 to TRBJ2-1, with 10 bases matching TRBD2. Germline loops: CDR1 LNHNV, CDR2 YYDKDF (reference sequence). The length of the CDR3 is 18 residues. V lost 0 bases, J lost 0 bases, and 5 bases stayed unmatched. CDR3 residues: CATSREASGGSSYNEQFF. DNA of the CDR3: TGTGCCACCAGCAGAGAGGCTAGCGGGGGATCCTCCTACAATGAGCAGTTCTTC.

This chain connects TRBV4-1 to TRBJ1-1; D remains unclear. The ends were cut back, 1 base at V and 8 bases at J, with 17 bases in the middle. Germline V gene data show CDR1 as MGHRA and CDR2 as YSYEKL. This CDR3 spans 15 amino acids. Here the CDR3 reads CASSQVNPGPWEAFF. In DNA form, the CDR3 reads TGCGCCAGCAGCCAAGTAAACCCGGGCCCCTGGGAAGCTTTCTTT.

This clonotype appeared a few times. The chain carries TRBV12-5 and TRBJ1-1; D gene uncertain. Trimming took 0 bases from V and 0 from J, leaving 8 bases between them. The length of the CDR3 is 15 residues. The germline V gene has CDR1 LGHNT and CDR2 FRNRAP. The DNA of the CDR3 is TGTGCTAGTGGTTTGGTAAAGGTCATGAACACTGAAGCTTTCTTT. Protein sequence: CASGLVKVMNTEAFF.

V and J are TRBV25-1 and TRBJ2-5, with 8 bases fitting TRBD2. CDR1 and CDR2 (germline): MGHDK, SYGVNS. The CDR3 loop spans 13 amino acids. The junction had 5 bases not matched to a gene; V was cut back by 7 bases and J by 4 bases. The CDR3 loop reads CASKAAGGETQYF. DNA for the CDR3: TGTGCCAGCAAGGCGGCGGGAGGAGAGACCCAGTACTTC.

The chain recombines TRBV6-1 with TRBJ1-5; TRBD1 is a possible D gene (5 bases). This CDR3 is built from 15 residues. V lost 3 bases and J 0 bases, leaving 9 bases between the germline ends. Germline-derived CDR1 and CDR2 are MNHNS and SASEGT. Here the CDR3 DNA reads TGTGCCAGCAGTGAGGGACGGATTAGCAATCAGCCCCAGCATTTT. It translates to CASSEGRISNQPQHF.

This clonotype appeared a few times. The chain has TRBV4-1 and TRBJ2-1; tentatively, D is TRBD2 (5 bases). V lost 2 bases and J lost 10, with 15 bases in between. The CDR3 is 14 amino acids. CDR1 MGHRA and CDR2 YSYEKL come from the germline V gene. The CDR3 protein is CASSQQEAHTEQFF. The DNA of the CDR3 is TGCGCCAGCAGCCAACAGGAGGCCCACACGGAGCAGTTCTTC.

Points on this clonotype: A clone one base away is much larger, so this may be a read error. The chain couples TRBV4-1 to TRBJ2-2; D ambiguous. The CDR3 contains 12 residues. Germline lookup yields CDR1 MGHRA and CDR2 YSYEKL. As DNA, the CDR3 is TGCGCCTGCAGCCCCTTAACCGGGGAGCTGTTTTTT. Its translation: CACSPLTGELFF.